Sequencing of this TCR beta chain was carried out in a study of tumor-infiltrating lymphocytes in glioblastoma multiforme. The germline V gene has CDR1 SGHVS and CDR2 FQNEAQ. The CDR3 consists of 13 residues. In the case of this clonotype: What it binds is not known. A clone one base away is much larger, so this may be a read error.

General study points: The T cells in this sample were not sorted into functional subsets. Clone frequencies may be distorted by unequal TCR transcripts per cell.

Multiple V-beta primers and a C-beta primer amplified TCRB from RNA. Input was 0.5 ug total RNA, reverse-transcribed with a C-beta primer. These TCRB libraries lack any described unique molecular identifiers. TCRdb redid the calling of the multiplex PCR reads with MiXCR, one entry per CDR3 protein. Here the sample spans 20,000 or so distinct CDR3 sequences, around 72% being singletons. The sequencing sample was made of peripheral blood. This sequence was found in a male donor with glioblastoma. The chain uses TRBV7-8 and TRBJ1-1, with no clear D. DNA of the CDR3: TGTGCCAGCAGCGCCAGGCGTACCAATGAAGATTTCTTT. It is translated as CASSARRTNEDFF.